The 15 T cell receptor beta chains below come from one sample, sequenced in a study of blood T cell repertoires in COVID-19. The assay was immunoSEQ multiplex PCR, and TCRdb's table has in-frame clones only and misses some. The sample gives about 180,000 clones, approximately 89% of which show up once; about 4.1% is in the top ten. Sequenced input: peripheral blood. The receptors derive from a woman in her 30s with acute or convalescent COVID-19.

The CDR3 is CASSRAGVQETQYF. The DNA of the CDR3 is TGTGCCAGCAGTCGAGCGGGAGTCCAAGAGACCCAGTACTTC. V and J are TRBV28 and TRBJ2-5; TRBD2 matches 8 bases. The V gene end was trimmed by 5 bases and the J gene end by 1 base; junction bases not matched to a gene: 3. The CDR3 length is 14 residues. Per the germline V gene, CDR1 is MDHEN and CDR2 is SYDVKM.

This clone has only a few counts. The sample contains more than one DNA sequence encoding this CDR3. The chain combines TRBV18 with TRBJ1-5, with D maybe TRBD1 (5 bases). Trimming cost V 1 base and J 4 bases, with 5 bases left between them. The CDR3 loop spans 13 amino acids. Germline V CDR1 and CDR2: KGHSH, LQKENI. CDR3 sequence reads: CASSPQGNQPQHF. CDR3 DNA sequence: TGTGCCAGCTCACCACAGGGGAATCAGCCCCAGCATTTT.

This clone was observed once. The V gene is TRBV5-5, the J gene TRBJ1-1, with D possibly TRBD1 on 6 matching bases. Germline assignment: CDR1 SGHKS and CDR2 YYEKEE (reference sequence). The V end was cut by 4 bases, the J end by 11 bases, with 18 bases between. This CDR3 is built from 13 residues. CDR3 DNA sequence: TGTGCCAGCAGCGCTAGGGGGAGGGCTACGGCTTTCTTT. Translation: CASSARGRATAFF. The variable domain in full, with the rest retrieved from reference TRBV5-5 and TRBJ1-1, is DAGVTQSPTHLIKTRGQQVTLRCSPISGHKSVSWYQQVLGQGPQFIFQYYEKEERGRGNFPDRFSARQFPNYSSELNVNALLLGDSALYLCASSARGRATAFFGQGTRLTVV.

CDR3 in DNA: TGTGCCACCAGTGAGCCTAGCGGGAGGGCCTCCTACAATGAGCAGTTCTTC. This translates into CATSEPSGRASYNEQFF. The chain has TRBV24-1 and TRBJ2-1, with TRBD2 matching 12 bases. Trimming cost V 4 bases and J 0 bases; bases outside gene matches: 3. The CDR3 contains 17 residues. CDR1 is KGHDR and CDR2 is SFDVKD in the germline V gene.

The rearrangement uses TRBV2 and TRBJ2-7; D unresolved. Germline loops: CDR1 SNHLY, CDR2 FYNNEI. The germline V and J ends were trimmed by 5 bases and 3 bases, with 5 bases remaining between them. This CDR3 comprises 11 residues. CDR3 DNA: TGTGCCAGCAGTCCCTACTACGAGCAGTACTTC. Residues: CASSPYYEQYF.

In nucleotides, the CDR3 is TGTGCCAGCAGTTCAACAATTAACACTGAAGCTTTCTTT. Protein product: CASSSTINTEAFF. The chain recombines TRBV6-5 with TRBJ1-1; D is uncertain. CDR1 and CDR2 from the germline V gene are MNHEY and SVGAGI. This CDR3 contains 13 residues. Trimming removed 4 bases from V and 2 bases from J, with 8 bases in between.

This rearrangement joins TRBV6-5 to TRBJ1-1, with 9 bases aligning to TRBD1. V dropped 6 bases and J dropped 12; count of bases not matched to a gene: 8. Per the germline V gene, CDR1 is MNHEY and CDR2 is SVGAGI. The CDR3 has 12 residues. For the CDR3, the DNA is TGTGCCAGCAGGACATTACAGGGGGCAACTTTCTTT. This codes for CASRTLQGATFF.

The chain carries TRBV10-3 and TRBJ2-5; 10 bases are a match to TRBD1. Germline V gives CDR1 ENHRY, CDR2 SYGVKD. After removal of 11 bases from V and 5 bases from J, the junction contained 8 bases not matched to a gene. This CDR3 is 13 amino acids long. The CDR3 spells CALGTGVGETQYF. In DNA form, the CDR3 reads TGTGCCCTTGGGACAGGGGTCGGGGAGACCCAGTACTTC.

The chain has TRBV10-2 and TRBJ2-5, with unresolved D. The germline V gene encodes CDR1 WSHSY and CDR2 SAAADI. This CDR3 has 13 amino acids. V was trimmed by 8 bases and J by 3 bases, leaving 13 bases between them. CDR3 coding DNA: TGCGCCAGCTCCTATACGGTAAAAGAGACCCAGTACTTC. Its protein is CASSYTVKETQYF.

The rearrangement uses TRBV6-5 and TRBJ2-7; 7 bases fit TRBD1. V shed 3 bases and J 7 bases; nucleotides not matched to a gene: 9. The CDR3 has 14 amino acids. From germline, CDR1 is MNHEY and CDR2 SVGAGI. The CDR3 sequence: CASSYYRQGREQYF. CDR3 bases: TGTGCCAGCAGTTATTATCGACAGGGAAGGGAGCAGTACTTC.

The genes are TRBV28 and TRBJ2-7; 7 bases are a match to TRBD2. Germline CDR1 reads MDHEN; CDR2 reads SYDVKM. With V trimmed by 4 bases and J by 7 bases, 1 base remained unmatched. The CDR3 extends over 11 amino acids. Written as DNA, the CDR3 is TGTGCCAGCAGTTATAGCGGGGAGCAGTACTTC. Amino acid sequence: CASSYSGEQYF.

The gene calls are TRBV5-1 and TRBJ1-1, with TRBD1 matching 12 bases. Germline-derived CDR1 and CDR2 are SGHRS and YFSETQ. Trimming at V came to 4 bases and at J to 8 bases, leaving 9 bases not matched to a gene. The CDR3 covers 15 residues. CDR3 sequence: CASSGWGTGGVEAFF. Written as DNA, the CDR3 is TGCGCCAGCAGCGGATGGGGGACAGGGGGCGTCGAAGCTTTCTTT. The full variable domain, completed using reference TRBV5-1 and TRBJ1-1, is KAGVTQTPRYLIKTRGQQVTLSCSPISGHRSVSWYQQTPGQGLQFLFEYFSETQRNKGNFPGRFSGRQFSNSRSEMNVSTLELGDSALYLCASSGWGTGGVEAFFGQGTRLTVV.

With respect to this clone: An end of the junction does not agree with germline; a read error may underlie this. The J gene is TRBJ1-1, the V gene TRBV7-7, with D unclear. This CDR3 region has 13 residues. Germline V gene lookup returns CDR1 SSHAT and CDR2 FNYEAQ (reference sequence). CDR3 sequence (DNA): TGTGCTAGCAGCGTCGCCCTCGGGACTGAAGCTTTCTTT. It is translated as CASSVALGTEAFF.

The V and J genes are TRBV3-1 (or the pseudogene TRBV3-2) and TRBJ2-3; possible D gene TRBD2, 5 bases. The CDR3 totals 16 residues. Trimming stripped 2 bases from V and 0 bases from J, with 12 bases between. Germline lookup yields CDR1 LGHDT and CDR2 YNNKEL (reference sequence). CDR3 in DNA: TGTGCCAGCAGCCAACGACGGGAAACTAGCACAGATACGCAGTATTTT. Translated, it gives CASSQRRETSTDTQYF.

This clone was observed a handful of times. The V call is TRBV3-1 (or the pseudogene TRBV3-2), the J call TRBJ1-2, with D possibly being TRBD1 (5 bases). There are 14 residues in the CDR3. The V end was cut by 3 bases, the J end by 4 bases, with 12 bases between. Germline CDR1 is LGHDT and CDR2 is YNNKEL (reference sequence). The CDR3 loop is CASSHRLGGYGYTF. DNA for the CDR3: TGTGCCAGCAGCCACCGTCTGGGGGGCTATGGCTACACCTTC.